This entry describes one T cell receptor beta chain. The antigen remains unidentified. The sample comes from a study of chemoradiotherapy in HPV16-positive cancers. CDR3 size: 14 residues. The germline V and J ends were trimmed by 0 bases and 5 bases, with 10 bases remaining between them. The germline V gene has CDR1 WSHSY and CDR2 SAAADI. Produced via immunoSEQ multiplex PCR; TCRdb's table is partial and in-frame only. The repertoire holds roughly 5,200 clones, 78% seen once, with 35% to 40% in the top ten. Study outcomes and limitations: Candidate HPV-specific clones and E7-related TCR motifs grew in tumor during treatment.

This sequence originates from a human donor with HPV-associated anogenital cancer. The rearrangement links TRBV10-2 to TRBJ1-2, with D tentatively TRBD1 (6 bases). The specimen was collected from a patient who underwent chemoradiotherapy. This CDR3 is CASSESRDTYGYTF. CDR3 coding DNA: TGCGCCAGCAGTGAGTCCAGGGACACATATGGCTACACCTTC.